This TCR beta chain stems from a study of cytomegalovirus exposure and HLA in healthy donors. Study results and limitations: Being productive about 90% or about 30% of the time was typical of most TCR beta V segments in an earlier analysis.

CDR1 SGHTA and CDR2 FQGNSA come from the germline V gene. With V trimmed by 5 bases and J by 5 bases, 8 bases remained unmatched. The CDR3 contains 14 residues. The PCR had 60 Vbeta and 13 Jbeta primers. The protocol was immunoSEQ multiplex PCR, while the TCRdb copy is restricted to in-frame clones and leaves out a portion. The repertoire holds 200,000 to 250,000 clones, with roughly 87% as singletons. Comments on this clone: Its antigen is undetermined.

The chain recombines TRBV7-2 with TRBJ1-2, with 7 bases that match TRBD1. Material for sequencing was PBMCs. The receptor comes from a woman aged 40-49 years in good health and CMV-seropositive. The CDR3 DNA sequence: TGTGCCAGCAGCCGGACAGGCCTGGGATATGGCTACACCTTC. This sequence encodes CASSRTGLGYGYTF.